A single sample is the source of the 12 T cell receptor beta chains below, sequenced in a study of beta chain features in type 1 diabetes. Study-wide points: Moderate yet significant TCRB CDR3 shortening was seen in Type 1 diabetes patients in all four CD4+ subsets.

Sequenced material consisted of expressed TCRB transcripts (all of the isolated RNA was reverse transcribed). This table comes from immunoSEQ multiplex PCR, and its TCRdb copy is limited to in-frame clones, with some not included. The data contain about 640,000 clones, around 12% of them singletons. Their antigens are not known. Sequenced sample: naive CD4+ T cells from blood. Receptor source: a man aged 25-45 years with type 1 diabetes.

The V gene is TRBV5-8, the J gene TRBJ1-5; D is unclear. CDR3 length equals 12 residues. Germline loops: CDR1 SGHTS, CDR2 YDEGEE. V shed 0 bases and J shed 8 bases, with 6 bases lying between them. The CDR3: CASSLAGKPQHF. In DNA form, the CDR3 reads TGTGCCAGCAGCTTGGCCGGGAAGCCCCAGCATTTT.

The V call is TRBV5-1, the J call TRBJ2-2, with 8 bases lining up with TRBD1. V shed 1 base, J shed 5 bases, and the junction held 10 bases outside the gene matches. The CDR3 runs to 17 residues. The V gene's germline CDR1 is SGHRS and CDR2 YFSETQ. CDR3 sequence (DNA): TGCGCCAGCAGCTTGAGGCCCAGGGGGCCGAGGACCGGGGAGCTGTTTTTT. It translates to CASSLRPRGPRTGELFF.

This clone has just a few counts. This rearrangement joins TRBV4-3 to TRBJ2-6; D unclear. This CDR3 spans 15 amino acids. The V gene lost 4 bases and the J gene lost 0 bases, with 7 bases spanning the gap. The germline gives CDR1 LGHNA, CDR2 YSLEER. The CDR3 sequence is CASSPDNSGANVLTF. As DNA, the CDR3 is TGCGCCAGCAGCCCGGATAACTCTGGGGCCAACGTCCTGACTTTC.

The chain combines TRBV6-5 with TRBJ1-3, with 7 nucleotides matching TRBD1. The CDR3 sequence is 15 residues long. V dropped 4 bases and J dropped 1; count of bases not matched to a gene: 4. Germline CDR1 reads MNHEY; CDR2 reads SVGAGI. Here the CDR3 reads CASSSGQDSGNTIYF. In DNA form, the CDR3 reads TGTGCCAGCAGTTCTGGACAGGATTCTGGAAACACCATATATTTT.

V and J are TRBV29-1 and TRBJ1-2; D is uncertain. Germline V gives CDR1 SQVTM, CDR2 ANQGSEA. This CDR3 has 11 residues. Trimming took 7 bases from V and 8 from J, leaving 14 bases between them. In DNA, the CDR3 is TGCAGCGCTGGGTCGTCCCCGGGCTACACCTTC. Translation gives CSAGSSPGYTF. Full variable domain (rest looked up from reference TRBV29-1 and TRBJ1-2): SAVISQKPSRDICQRGTSLTIQCQVDSQVTMMFWYRQQPGQSLTLIATANQGSEATYESGFVIDKFPISRPNLTFSTLTVSNMSPEDSSIYLCSAGSSPGYTFGSGTRLTVV.

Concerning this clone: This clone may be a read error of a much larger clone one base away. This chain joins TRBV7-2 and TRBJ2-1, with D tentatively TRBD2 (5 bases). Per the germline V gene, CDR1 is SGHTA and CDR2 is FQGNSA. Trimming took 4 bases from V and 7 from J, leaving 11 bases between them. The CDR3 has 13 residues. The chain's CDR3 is CASSSDWTNEQFF. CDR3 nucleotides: TGTGCCAGCAGCTCGGACTGGACGAATGAGCAGTTCTTC.

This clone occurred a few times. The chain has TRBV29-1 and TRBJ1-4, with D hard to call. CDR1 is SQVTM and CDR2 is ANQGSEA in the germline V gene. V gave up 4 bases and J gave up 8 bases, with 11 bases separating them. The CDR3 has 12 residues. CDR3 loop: CSVGRSGEKLFF. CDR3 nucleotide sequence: TGCAGCGTTGGTCGCTCGGGGGAAAAACTGTTTTTT. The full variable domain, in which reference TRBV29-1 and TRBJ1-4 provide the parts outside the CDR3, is SAVISQKPSRDICQRGTSLTIQCQVDSQVTMMFWYRQQPGQSLTLIATANQGSEATYESGFVIDKFPISRPNLTFSTLTVSNMSPEDSSIYLCSVGRSGEKLFFGSGTQLSVL.

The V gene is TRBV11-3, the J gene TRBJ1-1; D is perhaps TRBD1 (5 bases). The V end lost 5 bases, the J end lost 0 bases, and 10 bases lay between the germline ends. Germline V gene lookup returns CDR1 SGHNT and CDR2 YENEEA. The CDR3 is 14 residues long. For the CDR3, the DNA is TGTGCCAGCAGCGCACAGGTCATGAACACTGAAGCTTTCTTT. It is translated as CASSAQVMNTEAFF. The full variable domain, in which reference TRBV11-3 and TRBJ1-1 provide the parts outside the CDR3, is EAGVVQSPRYKIIEKKQPVAFWCNPISGHNTLYWYLQNLGQGPELLIRYENEEAVDDSQLPKDRFSAERLKGVDSTLKIQPAELGDSAVYLCASSAQVMNTEAFFGQGTRLTVV.

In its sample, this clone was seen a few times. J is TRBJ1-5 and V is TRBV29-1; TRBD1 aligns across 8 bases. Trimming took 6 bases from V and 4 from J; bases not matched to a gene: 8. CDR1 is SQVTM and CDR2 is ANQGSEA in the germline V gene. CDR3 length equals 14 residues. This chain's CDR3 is CSVVGTGVNQPQHF. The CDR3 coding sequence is TGCAGCGTCGTCGGGACAGGCGTAAATCAGCCCCAGCATTTT.

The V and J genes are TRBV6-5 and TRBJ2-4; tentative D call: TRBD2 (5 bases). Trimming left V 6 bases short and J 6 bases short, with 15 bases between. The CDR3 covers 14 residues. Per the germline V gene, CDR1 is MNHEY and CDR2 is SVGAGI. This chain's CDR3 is CASSPAGGGNIQYF. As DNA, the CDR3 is TGTGCCAGCAGCCCTGCCGGAGGAGGAAACATTCAGTACTTC.

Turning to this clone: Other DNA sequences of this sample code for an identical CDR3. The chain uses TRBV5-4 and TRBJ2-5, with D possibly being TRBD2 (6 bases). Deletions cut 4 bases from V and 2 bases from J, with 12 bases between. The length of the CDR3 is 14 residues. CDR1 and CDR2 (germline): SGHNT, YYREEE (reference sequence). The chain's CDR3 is CASSLTGGQETQYF. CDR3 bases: TGTGCCAGCAGCCTTACAGGAGGGCAAGAGACCCAGTACTTC.

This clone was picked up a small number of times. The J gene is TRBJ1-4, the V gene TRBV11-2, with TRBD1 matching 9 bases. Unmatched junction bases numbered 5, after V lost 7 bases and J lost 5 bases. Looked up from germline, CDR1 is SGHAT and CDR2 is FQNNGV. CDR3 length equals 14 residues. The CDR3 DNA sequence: TGTGCCAGCAACCGGGACAGGGAAAATGAAAAACTGTTTTTT. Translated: CASNRDRENEKLFF.